The clone carrying this T cell receptor beta chain has a handful of counts. This specimen comes from a study of control samples from healthy donors and cancer patients. Assay: immunoSEQ multiplex PCR; the TCRdb copy retains only in-frame clones and omits some. Here the sample spans around 130,000 clones, roughly 89% being singletons. This clonotype was obtained from a man in his forties or fifties with head and neck cancer. The sample taken for sequencing was PBMCs.

The DNA for the CDR3 is TGTGCCAGCAGTTTAAGGACAGGTTGGCAAGAGACCCAGTACTTC. Its protein is CASSLRTGWQETQYF. This chain links TRBV28 with TRBJ2-5; 7 positions agree with TRBD1. The CDR3 totals 15 residues. Trimming took 2 bases from V and 2 from J; bases not matched to a gene: 5. Germline CDR1 and CDR2: MDHEN and SYDVKM.